The present T cell receptor beta chain was sequenced within a study of shared clonotypes between healthy human individuals. Study in general: Three plates each covered CD4 naive and memory; CD8 naive two, CD8 memory one.

Study findings and constraints: What limited the represented genetic and exposure-history diversity was the small number of donors. Clonotype sharing among donors likely depends on sequencing depth.

TCRdb keeps only in-frame clones here, not all; method: immunoSEQ multiplex PCR. The sample carries around 980,000 clones, 70% to 80% recorded once. In the case of this clone: Its antigen is still unknown.

The V end lost 4 bases, the J end lost 4 bases, and 13 bases lay between the germline ends. The CDR3 length is 15 residues. From germline, CDR1 is SGHDN and CDR2 FVKESK. Only Caucasian adults living in Nashville, Tennessee made up the donor group. This receptor was obtained from a man between 18 and 35 years old in good health. Some clones in this sample may be carry-over from other donors' samples. This chain links TRBV14 with TRBJ2-2; D possibly corresponds to TRBD2 (6 bases). The material sequenced was memory CD4+ T cells from PBMCs. Subset here: CD45RA-negative fraction. Written as DNA, the CDR3 is TGTGCCAGCAGCCCGATGGGGGACTTCACCGGGGAGCTGTTTTTT. Residues: CASSPMGDFTGELFF.